This T cell receptor beta chain was sequenced during a study of T cell changes during pregnancy in multiple sclerosis. Germline CDR1 reads SGHNT; CDR2 reads YYREEE (reference sequence). This CDR3 comprises 14 residues. V dropped 5 bases and J dropped 2; count of bases not matched to a gene: 5. Here immunoSEQ multiplex PCR was the method, and the copy in TCRdb shows in-frame clones only, minus some. The sample includes more than 90,000 clones, 92% seen only once; the top ten take 1.5%. This receptor was identified in a female donor with multiple sclerosis, enrolled in a pregnancy study. The rearrangement uses TRBV5-4 and TRBJ2-3; TRBD2 matches 7 bases. The source material was peripheral blood, sampled in the first trimester of pregnancy. The CDR3 loop reads CASSLAGVTDTQYF. The CDR3, as DNA: TGTGCCAGCAGTTTAGCGGGTGTCACAGATACGCAGTATTTT.